Listed here is a single T cell receptor (beta chain). Its antigen is undetermined. The record originates from a study of Ad26.COV2.S vaccination and SARS-CoV-2 variants. Turning to the study itself: Enrolled in COV1001, the donor was in the Ad26.COV2.S trial arm, which received the vaccine.

Using immunoSEQ multiplex PCR, the repertoire was profiled, and TCRdb retains in-frame clones only, with some absent. The sample comprises about 400,000 clones, about 92% of which are singletons, and approximately 1.6% rests with the top ten. The V and J ends lost 7 bases and 0 bases respectively, with 3 bases between them. Per germline, CDR1 WSHSY and CDR2 SAAADI. The CDR3 covers 11 residues. Sample treatment: over 15 received Ad26.COV2.S at low or high dose, single or two shots; several received placebo; per-sample allocation not given. The samples date from day 63 after the first vaccine or placebo injection. Findings and caveats of the study: In vaccinated individuals, spike-specific CD8+ and CD4+ T cell responses reportedly displayed substantial breadth.

The rearrangement uses TRBV10-2 and TRBJ2-5; D is unclear. The source is a person between 18 and 65 years old who received the Ad26.COV2.S COVID-19 vaccine or a placebo. The sequencing used peripheral blood, collected in a trial of Ad26.COV2.S vaccine versus placebo. CDR3 sequence (DNA): TGCGCCAGCAAGTACCAAGAGACCCAGTACTTC. Translating gives CASKYQETQYF.